This T cell receptor beta chain was documented in a study of cytomegalovirus exposure and HLA in healthy donors. Looking at the study overall: Early release data held 85 million or so unique TCRs from HLA-typed donors.

Only one count was recorded for this clone. The target antigen is unknown. Whole-study results and caveats: Later genetic work tied a missense DCLRE1C variant to beta-chain V and J trimming. It was confirmed in vitro that a few of the CMV-associated chains were specific for CMV antigens. As was reported, the classifier diagnosed cytomegalovirus status with high specificity and sensitivity.

Primers included in the PCR were 60 Vbeta and 13 Jbeta primers. TCRdb's copy holds only in-frame clones and misses some; the assay was immunoSEQ multiplex PCR. The sample consists of about 250,000 clones, roughly 70% of them appearing once. Specimen: PBMCs. The source of this sequence is a female donor in good health and CMV-seronegative.

As DNA, the CDR3 is TGTGCCAGCAGTGAACGACTAGCCAAAAACATTCAGTACTTC. Protein: CASSERLAKNIQYF. The chain has TRBV6-1 and TRBJ2-4; D remains ambiguous. CDR1 and CDR2 (germline): MNHNS, SASEGT. There are 14 residues in the CDR3. Trimming removed 2 bases at V and 0 bases at J, with 5 bases between.